These 15 T cell receptor beta chains originate from one sample sequenced in a study of shared clonotypes between healthy human individuals. Measured with immunoSEQ multiplex PCR; TCRdb has only the in-frame clones, and not every one. This sample has 600,000 to 750,000 clones; around 77% occur once, and the top ten carry under 2%. Sequencing input: memory CD4+ T cells sorted from blood. Stated subset: CD45RA-negative fraction. All receptors derive from a woman aged 25 to 39 in good health.

The chain links TRBV6-1 to TRBJ2-1, with TRBD1 matching 7 bases. J gave up 4 bases and V 3 bases, and 6 bases lay outside the gene matches. Germline V CDR1 and CDR2: MNHNS, SASEGT. The CDR3 is made up of 15 amino acids. The CDR3 DNA reads TGTGCCAGCAGTGACGGGACAGCCCTTTACAATGAGCAGTTCTTC. It codes for CASSDGTALYNEQFF.

This chain connects TRBV5-1 to TRBJ1-1; a possible D gene is TRBD1 (5 bases). Per the germline V gene, CDR1 is SGHRS and CDR2 is YFSETQ. Deletions cut 7 bases from V and 2 bases from J, with 9 bases between. The CDR3 contains 12 residues. CDR3 sequence (DNA): TGCGCCAGCCGGGGCGATAACACTGAAGCTTTCTTT. This encodes CASRGDNTEAFF.

This clone was picked up one time. The rearrangement uses TRBV7-3 and TRBJ2-3; 11 positions agree with TRBD1. With 5 bases clipped from V and 2 bases from J, the junction kept 6 bases outside the gene matches. Germline lookup yields CDR1 SGHTA and CDR2 FQGTGA. CDR3 length equals 16 residues. The CDR3 spells CASSPGTGGYTDTQYF. CDR3 DNA: TGTGCCAGCAGCCCAGGGACAGGGGGTTACACAGATACGCAGTATTTT.

This clone was recorded a few times. The CDR3 nucleotides read TGTGCCAGCAGCTTATTTGGGACAGGGTCCTACAATGAGCAGTTCTTC. It is translated as CASSLFGTGSYNEQFF. The chain employs TRBV11-1 and TRBJ2-1; 9 bases map to TRBD1. The CDR3 covers 16 residues. CDR1 SGHAT and CDR2 FQDESV come from the germline V gene (reference sequence). The trim removed 2 bases at V and 1 base at J, leaving 3 bases unmatched.

The gene calls are TRBV5-1 and TRBJ2-7; 8 bases map to TRBD2. With 0 bases clipped from V and 4 bases from J, the junction kept 9 bases outside the gene matches. Germline assignment: CDR1 SGHRS and CDR2 YFSETQ. This CDR3 is built from 16 residues. The DNA for the CDR3 is TGCGCCAGCAGCTTGGTGGTCGGGAGGGCCGAGTACGAGCAGTACTTC. Translation gives CASSLVVGRAEYEQYF.

Comment on this clone: In the same sample, other DNA sequences code for this CDR3. V usage is TRBV30 and J usage is TRBJ2-5; 7 nucleotides match TRBD2. CDR3 length equals 12 residues. The J segment lost 4 bases and the V segment lost 1 base, leaving 0 bases of the junction unmatched. CDR1 is GTSNPN, CDR2 SVGIG, per germline (reference sequence). CDR3 in DNA: TGTGCCTGGAGTGCGGGAGGAGAGACCCAGTACTTC. As protein: CAWSAGGETQYF. Using reference TRBV30 and TRBJ2-5 for the parts outside the CDR3, the full variable domain is SQTIHQWPATLVQPVGSPLSLECTVEGTSNPNLYWYRQAAGRGLQLLFYSVGIGQISSEVPQNLSASRPQDRQFILSSKKLLLSDSGFYLCAWSAGGETQYFGPGTRLLVL.

Concerning this clone: Other DNA sequences within the sample encode an identical CDR3. V gene TRBV23-1 combines with J gene TRBJ2-2; unclear D gene. TRBV23-1 is labeled an ORF, and its function is uncertain. This CDR3 contains 15 residues. V was pared by 0 bases and J by 0 bases, with 5 bases between. CDR3 in amino acids: CASSQSRPNTGELFF. The CDR3 nucleotides read TGCGCCAGCAGTCAATCACGGCCGAACACCGGGGAGCTGTTTTTT.

The gene calls are TRBV6-1 and TRBJ2-7; the D gene is possibly TRBD2 (6 bases). The germline V gene has CDR1 MNHNS and CDR2 SASEGT. The ends were cut back, 7 bases at V and 0 bases at J, with 16 bases in the middle. CDR3 length: 15 amino acids. In DNA form, the CDR3 reads TGTGCCAGCATTGTCGGGGCGGGGAGCTCCTACGAGCAGTACTTC. Translating gives CASIVGAGSSYEQYF.

In its sample, this clone was seen a few times. The gene calls are TRBV5-8 and TRBJ2-7, with 8 positions matching TRBD2. V trimming: 4 bases; J trimming: 4 bases; junction bases outside the gene matches: 10. CDR1 and CDR2 from the germline V gene are SGHTS and YDEGEE. This CDR3 is built from 15 residues. CDR3 sequence reads: CASSLRLGRGYEQYF. Here the CDR3 DNA reads TGTGCCAGCAGCCTCCGCCTCGGGAGGGGGTACGAGCAGTACTTC.

The chain recombines TRBV29-1 with TRBJ2-5, with D tentatively TRBD2 (6 bases). With 6 bases removed from V and 2 bases from J, the gap between germline ends came to 10 bases. The CDR3 consists of 12 residues. The germline gives CDR1 SQVTM, CDR2 ANQGSEA. This CDR3 is CSVLGGQETQYF. Written as DNA, the CDR3 is TGCAGCGTGCTGGGGGGACAAGAGACCCAGTACTTC.

The chain links TRBV28 to TRBJ1-4; D perhaps matches TRBD1 (5 bases). There are 14 residues in the CDR3. V lost 3 bases and J 4 bases, leaving 9 bases between the germline ends. Per the germline V gene, CDR1 is MDHEN and CDR2 is SYDVKM. CDR3 protein: CASSFPGINEKLFF. The CDR3 DNA follows: TGTGCCAGCAGTTTCCCAGGGATTAATGAAAAACTGTTTTTT.

The genes are TRBV25-1 and TRBJ2-1; tentatively, D is TRBD2 (7 bases). V lost 5 bases and J lost 7, with 12 bases in between. The CDR3 spans 13 residues. Germline assignment: CDR1 MGHDK and CDR2 SYGVNS. For the CDR3, the DNA is TGTGCCAGCAGTACGGGGGGCAAGAATGAGCAGTTCTTC. Residues: CASSTGGKNEQFF.

CDR3 amino acids: CASSPTGNTYEQYF. The CDR3 DNA is TGTGCCAGCAGCCCGACAGGAAACACCTACGAGCAGTACTTC. J is TRBJ2-7 and V is TRBV6-1; tentatively, D is TRBD1 (6 bases). The CDR3 sequence is 14 residues long. Germline values: CDR1 MNHNS, CDR2 SASEGT. V shed 6 bases and J shed 2 bases, with 14 bases lying between them.

The chain uses TRBV6-1 and TRBJ2-7, with a weak D call TRBD2 (6 bases). The CDR3 has 13 amino acids. Trimming removed 10 bases from V and 3 bases from J, with 16 bases in between. The germline V gene encodes CDR1 MNHNS and CDR2 SASEGT. CDR3 in DNA: TGTGCCACGAGCCGACTAGTTGACTACGAGCAGTACTTC. Encoded protein: CATSRLVDYEQYF.

V gene TRBV7-4 combines with J gene TRBJ2-5, with 10 bases aligning to TRBD1. The germline V gene encodes CDR1 SGHVT and CDR2 SQSDAQ. The CDR3 is 16 amino acids. The V segment lost 4 bases and the J segment 5 bases; nucleotides outside the gene matches: 10. The CDR3 DNA follows: TGTGCCAGCAGCTCCAACGACAGGGGGCATAGGGAGACCCAGTACTTC. Its translation: CASSSNDRGHRETQYF.